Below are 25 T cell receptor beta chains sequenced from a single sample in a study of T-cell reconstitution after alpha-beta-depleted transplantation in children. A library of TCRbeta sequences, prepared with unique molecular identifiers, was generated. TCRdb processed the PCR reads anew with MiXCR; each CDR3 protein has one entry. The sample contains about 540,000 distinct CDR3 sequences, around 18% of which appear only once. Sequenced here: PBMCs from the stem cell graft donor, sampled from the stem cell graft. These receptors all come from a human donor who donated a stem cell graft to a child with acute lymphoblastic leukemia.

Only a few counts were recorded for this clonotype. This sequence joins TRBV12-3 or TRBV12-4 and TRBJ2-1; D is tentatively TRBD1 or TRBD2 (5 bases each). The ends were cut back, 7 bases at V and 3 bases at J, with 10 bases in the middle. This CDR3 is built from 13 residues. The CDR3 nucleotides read TGTGCCAGCAAGGGGACGGACTACAATGAGCAGTTCTTC. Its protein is CASKGTDYNEQFF.

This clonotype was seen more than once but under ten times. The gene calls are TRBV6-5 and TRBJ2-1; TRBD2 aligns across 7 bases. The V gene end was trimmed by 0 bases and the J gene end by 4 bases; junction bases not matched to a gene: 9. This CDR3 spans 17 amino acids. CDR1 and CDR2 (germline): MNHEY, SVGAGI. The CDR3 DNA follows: TGTGCCAGCAGTTACTCAGAGGGCGGGAGCCAATACAATGAGCAGTTCTTC. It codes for CASSYSEGGSQYNEQFF.

The CDR3 reads CASSPSTLNTIYF. The CDR3 DNA reads TGTGCCAGCAGCCCCTCGACCCTAAACACCATATATTTT. The V gene is TRBV3-1, the J gene TRBJ1-3; D unclear. This CDR3 spans 13 amino acids. Trimming shortened V by 4 bases and J by 6 bases, and 10 bases separated the two germline ends. Germline values: CDR1 LGHDT, CDR2 YNNKEL (reference sequence).

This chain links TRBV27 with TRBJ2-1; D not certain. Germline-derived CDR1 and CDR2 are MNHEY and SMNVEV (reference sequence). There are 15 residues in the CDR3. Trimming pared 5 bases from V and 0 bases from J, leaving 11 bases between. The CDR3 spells CASSPRISSYNEQFF. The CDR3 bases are TGTGCCAGCAGTCCTCGGATCAGCTCCTACAATGAGCAGTTCTTC.

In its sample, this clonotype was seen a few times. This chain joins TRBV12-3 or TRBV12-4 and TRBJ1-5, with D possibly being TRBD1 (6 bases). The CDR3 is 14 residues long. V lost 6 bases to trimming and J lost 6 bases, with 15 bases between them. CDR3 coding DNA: TGTGCCAGCAGAATCCGGGGCAGGGGTCAGCCCCAGCATTTT. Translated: CASRIRGRGQPQHF.

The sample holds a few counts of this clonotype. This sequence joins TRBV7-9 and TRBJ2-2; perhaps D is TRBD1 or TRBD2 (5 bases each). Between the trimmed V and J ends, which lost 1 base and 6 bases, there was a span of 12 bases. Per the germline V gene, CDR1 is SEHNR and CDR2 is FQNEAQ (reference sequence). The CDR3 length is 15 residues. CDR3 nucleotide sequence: TGTGCCAGCAGCTTAGACGGGGACGCTGCCGGGGAGCTGTTTTTT. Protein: CASSLDGDAAGELFF.

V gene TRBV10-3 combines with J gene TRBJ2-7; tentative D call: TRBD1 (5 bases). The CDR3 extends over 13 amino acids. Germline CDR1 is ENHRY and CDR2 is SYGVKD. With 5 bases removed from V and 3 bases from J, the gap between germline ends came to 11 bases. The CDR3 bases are TGTGCCATCAGTACTGCTCAGGGCTACGAGCAGTACTTC. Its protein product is CAISTAQGYEQYF.

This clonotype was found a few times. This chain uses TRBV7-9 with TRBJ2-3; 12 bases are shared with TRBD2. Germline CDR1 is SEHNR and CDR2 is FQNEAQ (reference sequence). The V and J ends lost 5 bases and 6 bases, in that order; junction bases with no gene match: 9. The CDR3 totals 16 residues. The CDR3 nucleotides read TGTGCCAGCAGCCCGGGACTAGCGGGCCGCCTGGATACGCAGTATTTT. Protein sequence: CASSPGLAGRLDTQYF.

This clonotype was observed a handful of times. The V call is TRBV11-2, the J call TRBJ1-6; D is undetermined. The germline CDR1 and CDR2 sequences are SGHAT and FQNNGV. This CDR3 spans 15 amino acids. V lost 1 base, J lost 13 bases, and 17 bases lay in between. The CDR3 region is CASSLGLLIGLPLHF. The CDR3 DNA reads TGTGCCAGCAGCTTAGGCCTATTGATCGGTTTGCCCCTCCACTTT.

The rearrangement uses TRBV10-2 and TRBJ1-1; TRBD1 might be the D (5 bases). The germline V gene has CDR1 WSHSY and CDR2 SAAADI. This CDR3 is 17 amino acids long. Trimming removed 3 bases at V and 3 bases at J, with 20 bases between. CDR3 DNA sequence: TGCGCCAGCAGTGAAGGGAGGACCGGGGGGAGGCACACTGAAGCTTTCTTT. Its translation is CASSEGRTGGRHTEAFF.

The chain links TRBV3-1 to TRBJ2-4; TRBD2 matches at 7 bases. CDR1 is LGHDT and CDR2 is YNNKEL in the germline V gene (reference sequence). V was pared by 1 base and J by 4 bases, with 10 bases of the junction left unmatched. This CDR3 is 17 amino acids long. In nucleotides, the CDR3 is TGTGCCAGCAGCCAAGTCTGGCGGGGGTGGATTAAAAACATTCAGTACTTC. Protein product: CASSQVWRGWIKNIQYF.

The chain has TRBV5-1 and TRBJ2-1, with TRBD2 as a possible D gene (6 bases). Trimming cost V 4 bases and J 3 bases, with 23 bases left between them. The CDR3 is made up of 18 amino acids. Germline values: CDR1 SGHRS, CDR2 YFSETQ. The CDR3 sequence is CASSKGPEGSRDYNEQFF. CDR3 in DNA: TGCGCCAGCAGCAAAGGACCCGAGGGATCGCGGGACTACAATGAGCAGTTCTTC.

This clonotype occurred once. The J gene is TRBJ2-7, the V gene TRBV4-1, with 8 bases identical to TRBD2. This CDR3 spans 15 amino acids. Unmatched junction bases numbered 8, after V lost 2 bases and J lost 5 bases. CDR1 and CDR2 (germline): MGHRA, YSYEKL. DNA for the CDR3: TGCGCCAGCAGCCAAATAGCGGGAACTTTCCACGAGCAGTACTTC. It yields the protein CASSQIAGTFHEQYF.

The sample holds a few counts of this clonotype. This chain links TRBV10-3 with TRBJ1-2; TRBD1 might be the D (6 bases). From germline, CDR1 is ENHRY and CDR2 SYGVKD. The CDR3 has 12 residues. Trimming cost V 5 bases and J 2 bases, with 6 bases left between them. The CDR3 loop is CAISQGNYGYTF. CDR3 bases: TGTGCCATCAGTCAGGGGAACTATGGCTACACCTTC.

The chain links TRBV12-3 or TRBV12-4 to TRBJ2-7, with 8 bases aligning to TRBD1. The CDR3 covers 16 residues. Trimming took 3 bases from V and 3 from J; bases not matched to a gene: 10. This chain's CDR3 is CASSFPGTGLNYEQYF. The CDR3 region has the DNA TGTGCCAGCAGTTTCCCTGGGACAGGATTAAACTACGAGCAGTACTTC.

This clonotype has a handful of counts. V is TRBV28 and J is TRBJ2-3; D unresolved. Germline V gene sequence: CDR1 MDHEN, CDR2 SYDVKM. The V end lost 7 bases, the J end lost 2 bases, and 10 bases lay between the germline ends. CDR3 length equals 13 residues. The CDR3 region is CASINVDTDTQYF. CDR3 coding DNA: TGTGCCAGCATCAACGTAGACACAGATACGCAGTATTTT.

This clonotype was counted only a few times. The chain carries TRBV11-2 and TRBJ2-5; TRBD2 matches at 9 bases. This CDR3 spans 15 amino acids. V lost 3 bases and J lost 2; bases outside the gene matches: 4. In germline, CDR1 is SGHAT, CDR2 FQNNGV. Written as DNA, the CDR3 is TGTGCCAGCAGCTTGGGAGCGGGAGGACAAGAGACCCAGTACTTC. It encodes CASSLGAGGQETQYF.

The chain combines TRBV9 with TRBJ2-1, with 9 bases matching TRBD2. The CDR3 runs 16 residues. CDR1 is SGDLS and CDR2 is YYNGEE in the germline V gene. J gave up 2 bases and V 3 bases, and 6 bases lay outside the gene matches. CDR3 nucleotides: TGTGCCAGCAGCGCCCATCCTAGCGGGACCTACAATGAGCAGTTCTTC. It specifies CASSAHPSGTYNEQFF.

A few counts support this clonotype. CDR3 bases: TGTGCCAGCAGCCAAGGAAGGGGTGAAGCTTTCTTT. It yields the protein CASSQGRGEAFF. This sequence joins TRBV7-9 and TRBJ1-1, with D maybe TRBD1 (5 bases). This CDR3 is 12 amino acids long. The V and J ends lost 5 bases and 7 bases respectively, with 11 bases between them. The germline V gene encodes CDR1 SEHNR and CDR2 FQNEAQ (reference sequence). Full variable domain (outside the CDR3, taken from reference TRBV7-9 and TRBJ1-1): DTGVSQNPRHKITKRGQNVTFRCDPISEHNRLYWYRQTLGQGPEFLTYFQNEAQLEKSRLLSDRFSAERPKGSFSTLEIQRTEQGDSAMYLCASSQGRGEAFFGQGTRLTVV.

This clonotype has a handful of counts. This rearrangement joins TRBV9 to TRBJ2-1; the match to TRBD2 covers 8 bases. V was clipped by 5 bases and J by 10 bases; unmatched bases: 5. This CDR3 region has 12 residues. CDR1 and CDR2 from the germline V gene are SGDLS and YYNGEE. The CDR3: CASSREGPEQFF. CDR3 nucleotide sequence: TGTGCCAGCAGTCGGGAGGGCCCCGAGCAGTTCTTC.

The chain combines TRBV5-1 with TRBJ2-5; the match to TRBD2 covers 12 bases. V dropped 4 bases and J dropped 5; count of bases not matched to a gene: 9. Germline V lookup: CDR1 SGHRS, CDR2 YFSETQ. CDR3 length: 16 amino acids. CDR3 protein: CASSPKLAGGGETQYF. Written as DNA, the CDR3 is TGCGCCAGCAGCCCCAAACTAGCGGGAGGCGGCGAGACCCAGTACTTC.

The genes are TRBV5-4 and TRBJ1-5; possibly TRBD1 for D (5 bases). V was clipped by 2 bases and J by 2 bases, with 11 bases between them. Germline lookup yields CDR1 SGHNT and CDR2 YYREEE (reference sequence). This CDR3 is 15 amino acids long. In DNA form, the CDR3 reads TGTGCCAGCAGCTTTGGGGGAAAGGGCAATCAGCCCCAGCATTTT. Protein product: CASSFGGKGNQPQHF.

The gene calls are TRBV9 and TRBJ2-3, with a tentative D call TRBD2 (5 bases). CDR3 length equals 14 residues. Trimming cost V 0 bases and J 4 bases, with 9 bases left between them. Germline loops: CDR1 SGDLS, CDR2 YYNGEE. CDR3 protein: CASSVALGADTQYF. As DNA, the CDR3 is TGTGCCAGCAGCGTAGCCCTGGGAGCAGATACGCAGTATTTT.

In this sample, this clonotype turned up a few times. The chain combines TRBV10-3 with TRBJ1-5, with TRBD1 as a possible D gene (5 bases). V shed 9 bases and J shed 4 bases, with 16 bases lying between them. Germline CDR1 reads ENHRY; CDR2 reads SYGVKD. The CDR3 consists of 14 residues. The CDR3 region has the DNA TGTGCCATTGGAACCACGGGGCCAAATCAGCCCCAGCATTTT. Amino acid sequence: CAIGTTGPNQPQHF.

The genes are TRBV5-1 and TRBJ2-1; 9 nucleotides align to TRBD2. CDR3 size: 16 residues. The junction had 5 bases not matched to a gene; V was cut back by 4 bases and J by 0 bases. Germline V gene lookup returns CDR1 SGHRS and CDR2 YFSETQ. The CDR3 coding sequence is TGCGCCAGCAGCGCGACTAGCGGAGGCTCCTACAATGAGCAGTTCTTC. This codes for CASSATSGGSYNEQFF.